This T cell receptor (beta chain) originates from a study of long-term antiretroviral therapy in people with HIV. V lost 0 bases to trimming and J lost 6 bases, with 10 bases between them. The germline CDR1 and CDR2 sequences are SGDLS and YYNGEE. The CDR3 runs to 14 residues. Study-level results: Clones that expanded before ART (that is, prior to treatment) dominated the repertoire at all time points. Therapy changes, viral resistance and ART adherence were not documented in the available data. Drawn between 2004 and 2017, the blood was possibly obtained under older ART regimens.

Sample share makes this clone medium-sized. Its antigen is unknown. Sequencing used immunoSEQ v3.0 at survey level. This table comes from immunoSEQ multiplex PCR, and its TCRdb copy is limited to in-frame clones, with some not included. The table includes roughly 20,000 clones, 86% detected once. The chain employs TRBV9 and TRBJ1-5; D is possibly TRBD1 (6 bases). The material sequenced was unsorted PBMCs, taken 0.5 years after starting antiretroviral therapy. The TCR was taken from a man aged 35 to 55 with HIV. The CDR3 is CASSVEDSFQPQHF. The CDR3 DNA sequence: TGTGCCAGCAGCGTAGAGGACAGTTTTCAGCCCCAGCATTTT.